The 13 T cell receptor beta chains reported below all come from one sample, sequenced in a study of shared clonotypes between healthy human individuals. Assay used: immunoSEQ multiplex PCR; TCRdb lists only in-frame clones, some missing. The repertoire includes roughly 850,000 clones, roughly 96% of them detected once, and about 0.21% sits in the top ten. The naive CD8 subset, CD45RO-negative cells positively selected for CCR7, excluded terminally differentiated effector memory CD45RA+ cells. Sequencing input: naive CD8+ T cells sorted from blood. The receptors here all came from a man aged 30 to 45 in good health.

The rearrangement joins TRBV4-1 to TRBJ2-7, with D possibly being TRBD1 (6 bases). This CDR3 contains 15 residues. V was clipped by 3 bases and J by 6 bases, with 18 bases between them. From germline, CDR1 is MGHRA and CDR2 YSYEKL. The CDR3 DNA reads TGCGCCAGCAGCCACACTCCGGGACATCAGTTCGAGCAGTACTTC. Translating it yields CASSHTPGHQFEQYF.

A single count supports this clone. The chain is built from TRBV5-6 and TRBJ2-7; unclear D gene. The germline CDR1 and CDR2 sequences are SGHDT and YYEEEE. The CDR3 contains 15 residues. V dropped 0 bases and J dropped 4 bases, with 14 bases sitting between them. The CDR3 loop reads CASSLASVGWYEQYF. The CDR3 nucleotides are TGTGCCAGCAGCTTGGCTTCTGTTGGCTGGTACGAGCAGTACTTC.

This chain connects TRBV11-2 to TRBJ2-3; 9 positions agree with TRBD1. V shed 4 bases, J shed 5 bases, and the junction held 10 bases outside the gene matches. Germline V CDR1 and CDR2: SGHAT, FQNNGV. This CDR3 has 16 amino acids. The CDR3 region is CASSYTTGGIQDTQYF. For the CDR3, the DNA is TGTGCCAGCAGCTATACGACAGGGGGGATTCAAGATACGCAGTATTTT. Full variable domain (missing parts from reference TRBV11-2 and TRBJ2-3): EAGVAQSPRYKIIEKRQSVAFWCNPISGHATLYWYQQILGQGPKLLIQFQNNGVVDDSQLPKDRFSAERLKGVDSTLKIQPAKLEDSAVYLCASSYTTGGIQDTQYFGPGTRLTVL.

The rearrangement joins TRBV12-5 to TRBJ1-1; 9 bases are shared with TRBD1. V shed 5 bases, J shed 4 bases, and the junction held 11 bases outside the gene matches. In germline, CDR1 is LGHNT, CDR2 FRNRAP. There are 16 residues in the CDR3. CDR3 in DNA: TGTGCTAGTGGTACCGGAGGACAGGGGTTAAGCACTGAAGCTTTCTTT. This codes for CASGTGGQGLSTEAFF.

The rearrangement uses TRBV7-3 and TRBJ2-5; D might be TRBD1 (6 bases). V gave up 4 bases and J gave up 4 bases, with 22 bases separating them. The CDR3 covers 17 residues. The germline V gene has CDR1 SGHTA and CDR2 FQGTGA. As DNA, the CDR3 is TGTGCCAGCAGCTCAAGACAGGTCGATCCCCCAGCAGAGACCCAGTACTTC. Its translation is CASSSRQVDPPAETQYF.

The rearrangement links TRBV7-2 to TRBJ2-3; 7 positions agree with TRBD1. Germline CDR1 and CDR2: SGHTA and FQGNSA. With V trimmed by 6 bases and J by 6 bases, 9 bases remained unmatched. This CDR3 spans 14 amino acids. CDR3 protein: CASSRPTGWDTQYF. The CDR3 bases are TGTGCCAGCAGTCGTCCGACAGGGTGGGATACGCAGTATTTT.

The gene calls are TRBV23-1 and TRBJ2-3; D is ambiguous. TRBV23-1 is flagged as an ORF with uncertain function. The germline V and J ends were trimmed by 0 bases and 6 bases, with 4 bases remaining between them. The CDR3 contains 12 residues. The CDR3 bases are TGCGCCAGCAGTCAATCTCGGGATACGCAGTATTTT. Encoded protein: CASSQSRDTQYF.

The rearrangement links TRBV9 to TRBJ2-1; TRBD2 matches at 9 bases. In germline, CDR1 is SGDLS, CDR2 YYNGEE. J lost 8 bases, V lost 0 bases, and 9 bases had no gene match. The CDR3 loop spans 16 amino acids. CDR3: CASSVEAGGPWDEQFF. The DNA of the CDR3 is TGTGCCAGCAGCGTAGAGGCGGGAGGGCCGTGGGATGAGCAGTTCTTC.

V and J are TRBV12-5 and TRBJ2-1; 10 nucleotides agree with TRBD1. Germline V gives CDR1 LGHNT, CDR2 FRNRAP. The CDR3 is 16 residues long. The J segment lost 4 bases and the V segment lost 6 bases, leaving 9 bases of the junction unmatched. The CDR3 loop reads CASGFLGQGVYNEQFF. In DNA form, the CDR3 reads TGTGCTAGTGGGTTCCTAGGACAGGGGGTTTACAATGAGCAGTTCTTC.

This clone was detected only once. V is TRBV7-9 and J is TRBJ2-7; either TRBD1 or TRBD2 may fit D (5 bases each). Germline CDR1 reads SEHNR; CDR2 reads FQNEAQ (reference sequence). The CDR3 loop spans 12 amino acids. The ends were cut back, 10 bases at V and 4 bases at J, with 14 bases in the middle. The DNA of the CDR3 is TGTGCCATCCGGGACGGAGTTTACGAGCAGTACTTC. Protein: CAIRDGVYEQYF.

This clone turned up a few times. The V call is TRBV2, the J call TRBJ1-5, with 7 positions matching TRBD1. The germline gives CDR1 SNHLY, CDR2 FYNNEI. With 5 bases clipped from V and 2 bases from J, the junction kept 3 bases outside the gene matches. CDR3 size: 14 residues. The CDR3 DNA reads TGTGCCAGCAGTTTCGACAGGGGCAATCAGCCCCAGCATTTT. Its protein is CASSFDRGNQPQHF. The full variable domain, rest sourced from reference TRBV2 and TRBJ1-5, is EPEVTQTPSHQVTQMGQEVILRCVPISNHLYFYWYRQILGQKVEFLVSFYNNEISEKSEIFDDQFSVERPDGSNFTLKIRSTKLEDSAMYFCASSFDRGNQPQHFGDGTRLSIL.

V gene TRBV9 combines with J gene TRBJ2-7; 14 positions match TRBD2. Germline loops: CDR1 SGDLS, CDR2 YYNGEE. The V segment lost 4 bases and the J segment 9 bases; nucleotides outside the gene matches: 9. The CDR3 is 15 amino acids. The CDR3, as DNA: TGTGCCAGCAGCACGGGACTAGCGGGAGAAAGGGGGCAGTACTTC. This encodes CASSTGLAGERGQYF. The variable domain in full, completed from reference TRBV9 and TRBJ2-7, reads DSGVTQTPKHLITATGQRVTLRCSPRSGDLSVYWYQQSLDQGLQFLIQYYNGEERAKGNILERFSAQQFPDLHSELNLSSLELGDSALYFCASSTGLAGERGQYFGPGTRLTVT.

Note on this clone: The sample holds other DNA sequences that translate to the same CDR3. The rearrangement links TRBV15 to TRBJ1-5; D might be TRBD1 (5 bases). Germline values: CDR1 LNHNV, CDR2 YYDKDF (reference sequence). The CDR3 spans 15 residues. V gave up 0 bases and J gave up 6 bases, with 12 bases separating them. DNA of the CDR3: TGTGCCACCAGCAGAGATCGGGGGGTTGGTCAGCCCCAGCATTTT. Protein product: CATSRDRGVGQPQHF.